These T cell receptor beta chains were read from a single sample in a study of blood T cell repertoires in COVID-19. Generated by immunoSEQ multiplex PCR, the TCRdb table keeps only in-frame clones and is missing some. The data contain some 27,000 clones, approximately 67% of them singletons. Source material: peripheral blood. Receptors were obtained from a human donor in a cohort sampled during active COVID-19. Both conserved end residues are part of each CDR3. The D gene is left open where the match is weak. Some rows have no size entry. The others give once, few or many, or a class for an expanded clone.

V gene: TRBV7-2
CDR3 length: 15
D gene: .
J gene: TRBJ1-5
clone size: .
CDR3 DNA: TGTGCCAGCAGCTTAGCTCCGGGTAGCAATCAGCCCCAGCATTTT
CDR3 protein: CASSLAPGSNQPQHF

V gene: TRBV5-1
CDR3 length: 14
D gene: .
J gene: TRBJ2-1
clone size: .
CDR3 DNA: TGCGCCAGCAGCTTGGGTAGGGGTCGCAATGAGCAGTTCTTC
CDR3 protein: CASSLGRGRNEQFF

V gene: TRBV7-9
CDR3 length: 13
D gene: .
J gene: TRBJ1-6
clone size: .
CDR3 DNA: TGTGCCAGCAGCACGAACAGGGACTCACCCCTCCACTTT
CDR3 protein: CASSTNRDSPLHF

V gene: TRBV18
CDR3 length: 17
D gene: TRBD1
J gene: TRBJ1-6
clone size: .
CDR3 DNA: TGTGCCAGCTCACCATTTGTTGCGGGACAGGGGAGTTCACCCCTCCACTTT
CDR3 protein: CASSPFVAGQGSSPLHF

V gene: TRBV11-2
CDR3 length: 15
D gene: TRBD2
J gene: TRBJ2-5
clone size: .
CDR3 DNA: TGTGCCAGCAGTATCGGCCTCGGGGGGAGGGAGACCCAGTACTTC
CDR3 protein: CASSIGLGGRETQYF

V gene: TRBV6-6
CDR3 length: 14
D gene: .
J gene: TRBJ2-5
clone size: .
CDR3 DNA: TGTGCCAGCAGTTACCGACTAGAGTTTGGGACCCAGTACTTC
CDR3 protein: CASSYRLEFGTQYF

V gene: TRBV6-5
CDR3 length: 14
D gene: TRBD2
J gene: TRBJ2-1
clone size: .
CDR3 DNA: TGTGCCAGCAGTTATGCCGGGACTAGCGGGATTCGGTTCTTC
CDR3 protein: CASSYAGTSGIRFF

V gene: TRBV10-3
CDR3 length: 15
D gene: TRBD1
J gene: TRBJ2-7
clone size: .
CDR3 DNA: TGTGCCATCAGTGAGCTGGGGACAGGGGATTTGGAGCAGTACTTC
CDR3 protein: CAISELGTGDLEQYF

V gene: TRBV2
CDR3 length: 11
D gene: .
J gene: TRBJ2-2
clone size: .
CDR3 DNA: TGTGCCAGCAGAGAGACCGGGGAGCTGTTTTTT
CDR3 protein: CASRETGELFF

V gene: TRBV5-1
CDR3 length: 15
D gene: TRBD2
J gene: TRBJ2-7
clone size: .
CDR3 DNA: TGCGCCAGCAGCTGGGGGACTAGCGGGACCCACGAGCAGTACTTC
CDR3 protein: CASSWGTSGTHEQYF

V gene: TRBV10-3
CDR3 length: 16
D gene: .
J gene: TRBJ1-4
clone size: .
CDR3 DNA: TGTGCCATCAGTGGGAAAGACGGGTCAAGAGGTGAAAAACTGTTTTTT
CDR3 protein: CAISGKDGSRGEKLFF

V gene: TRBV12-3/TRBV12-4
CDR3 length: 12
D gene: TRBD2
J gene: TRBJ2-3
clone size: .
CDR3 DNA: TGTGCCAGCAGCCCGGGACTAGGTGCGCAGTATTTT
CDR3 protein: CASSPGLGAQYF

V gene: TRBV2
CDR3 length: 15
D gene: .
J gene: TRBJ1-6
clone size: .
CDR3 DNA: TGTGCCAGCAGTACACAGGGAATAGGGAATTCACCCCTCCACTTT
CDR3 protein: CASSTQGIGNSPLHF

V gene: TRBV7-3
CDR3 length: 14
D gene: .
J gene: TRBJ2-1
clone size: .
CDR3 DNA: TGTGCCAGCAGCCCTGGACTAGTAACAGGGGAGCAGTTCTTC
CDR3 protein: CASSPGLVTGEQFF

V gene: TRBV6-2/TRBV6-3
CDR3 length: 15
D gene: TRBD1
J gene: TRBJ2-7
clone size: once
CDR3 DNA: TGTGCCAGCAGTCAACGAGGCGTGCAGGGGGCGAGGCAGTACTTC
CDR3 protein: CASSQRGVQGARQYF

V gene: TRBV6-4
CDR3 length: 13
D gene: .
J gene: TRBJ1-1
clone size: .
CDR3 DNA: TGTGCCAGCAGTGCGGACAGGAACACTGAAGCTTTCTTT
CDR3 protein: CASSADRNTEAFF

V gene: TRBV3-1/TRBV3-2
CDR3 length: 17
D gene: TRBD1
J gene: TRBJ2-3
clone size: .
CDR3 DNA: TGTGCCAGCAGCCAATATCGAGGGACAGGGGTAACAGATACGCAGTATTTT
CDR3 protein: CASSQYRGTGVTDTQYF

V gene: TRBV5-6
CDR3 length: 16
D gene: TRBD2
J gene: TRBJ2-3
clone size: .
CDR3 DNA: TGTGCCAGCAGCTTCTCCTTGTCTAGCGGGTTCGATACGCAGTATTTT
CDR3 protein: CASSFSLSSGFDTQYF

V gene: TRBV12-3/TRBV12-4
CDR3 length: 13
D gene: .
J gene: TRBJ1-5
clone size: .
CDR3 DNA: TGTGCCAGCAGTATTAGCCGTTCTAGTTCCCAGCATTTT
CDR3 protein: CASSISRSSSQHF

V gene: TRBV19
CDR3 length: 18
D gene: TRBD2
J gene: TRBJ2-7
clone size: .
CDR3 DNA: TGTGCCAGTAGTACAAGCTCCGGGACTAGCGGGAGATCCTACGAGCAGTACTTC
CDR3 protein: CASSTSSGTSGRSYEQYF

V gene: TRBV12-3/TRBV12-4
CDR3 length: 13
D gene: TRBD1
J gene: TRBJ1-1
clone size: .
CDR3 DNA: TGTGCCAGCAGTGAGACAGGGTTCACTGAAGCTTTCTTT
CDR3 protein: CASSETGFTEAFF

V gene: TRBV30
CDR3 length: 16
D gene: TRBD2
J gene: TRBJ2-1
clone size: .
CDR3 DNA: TGTGCCTGGAGTGTAGCCGGGGGGGCGTCCTACAATGAGCAGTTCTTC
CDR3 protein: CAWSVAGGASYNEQFF

V gene: TRBV18
CDR3 length: 13
D gene: .
J gene: TRBJ1-6
clone size: .
CDR3 DNA: TGTGCCAGCTCACCAATAGCGGATTCACCCCTCCACTTT
CDR3 protein: CASSPIADSPLHF

V gene: TRBV7-9
CDR3 length: 14
D gene: .
J gene: TRBJ2-3
clone size: .
CDR3 DNA: TGTGCCAGCAGCGAAACAGGGATAGCGCTTACGCAGTATTTT
CDR3 protein: CASSETGIALTQYF

V gene: TRBV5-8
CDR3 length: 11
D gene: .
J gene: TRBJ2-5
clone size: few
CDR3 DNA: TGTGCCAGCAGCCCGGAAGAGACCCAGTACTTC
CDR3 protein: CASSPEETQYF

V gene: TRBV28
CDR3 length: 15
D gene: .
J gene: TRBJ1-6
clone size: .
CDR3 DNA: TGTGCCAGCAGCCCCGGGGAGGTTTATAATTCACCCCTCCACTTT
CDR3 protein: CASSPGEVYNSPLHF

V gene: TRBV7-2
CDR3 length: 14
D gene: .
J gene: TRBJ2-3
clone size: .
CDR3 DNA: TGTGCCAGCAGCTCCCCCGGTAGTGGAGATACGCAGTATTTT
CDR3 protein: CASSSPGSGDTQYF

V gene: TRBV19
CDR3 length: 13
D gene: .
J gene: TRBJ1-6
clone size: .
CDR3 DNA: TGTGCCAGTAGTGGGAGGGTGAATTCACCCCTCCACTTT
CDR3 protein: CASSGRVNSPLHF

V gene: TRBV21-1
CDR3 length: 19
D gene: .
J gene: TRBJ2-2
clone size: .
CDR3 DNA: TGTGCCAGCACCCCGAGGGTCCAGCGGGGGGGCCGGGACACCGGGGAGCTGTTTTTT
CDR3 protein: CASTPRVQRGGRDTGELFF

V gene: TRBV30
CDR3 length: 15
D gene: .
J gene: TRBJ2-2
clone size: .
CDR3 DNA: TGTGCCTGGAGTGTAGTTTGGCCGAACACCGGGGAGCTGTTTTTT
CDR3 protein: CAWSVVWPNTGELFF

V gene: TRBV7-9
CDR3 length: 15
D gene: TRBD2
J gene: TRBJ2-1
clone size: .
CDR3 DNA: TGTGCCAGCAGCTTAGTTAGCGGGAGGGGCGATGAGCAGTTCTTC
CDR3 protein: CASSLVSGRGDEQFF

V gene: TRBV7-2
CDR3 length: 15
D gene: TRBD1
J gene: TRBJ2-5
clone size: .
CDR3 DNA: TGTGCCAGCAGCTTAGAAGGGAGGACAGGGAAGACCCAGTACTTC
CDR3 protein: CASSLEGRTGKTQYF

V gene: TRBV12-3/TRBV12-4
CDR3 length: 12
D gene: TRBD1
J gene: TRBJ2-7
clone size: few
CDR3 DNA: TGTGCCAGCAGTCCAGGGACAGGGGAGAGGTACTTC
CDR3 protein: CASSPGTGERYF

V gene: TRBV19
CDR3 length: 15
D gene: .
J gene: TRBJ1-5
clone size: .
CDR3 DNA: TGTGCCAGTAGTACGGACAGCCATAGCAATCAGCCCCAGCATTTT
CDR3 protein: CASSTDSHSNQPQHF

V gene: TRBV14
CDR3 length: 17
D gene: .
J gene: TRBJ2-4
clone size: .
CDR3 DNA: TGTGCCAGCTCACTAGGCGGATGGGGAGCGGGCAAAAACATTCAGTACTTC
CDR3 protein: CASSLGGWGAGKNIQYF

V gene: TRBV2
CDR3 length: 15
D gene: TRBD1
J gene: TRBJ1-2
clone size: .
CDR3 DNA: TGTGCCAGCAGATCGTCAGGGGGCGCAAACTATGGCTACACCTTC
CDR3 protein: CASRSSGGANYGYTF

V gene: TRBV27
CDR3 length: 14
D gene: TRBD2
J gene: TRBJ2-1
clone size: few
CDR3 DNA: TGTGCCAGCAGTTTCAACGGGGGGGCGGGTGAGCAGTTCTTC
CDR3 protein: CASSFNGGAGEQFF

V gene: TRBV12-3/TRBV12-4
CDR3 length: 13
D gene: .
J gene: TRBJ1-1
clone size: .
CDR3 DNA: TGTGCCAGCAGGTTGTTTGCGGGCACTGAAGCTTTCTTT
CDR3 protein: CASRLFAGTEAFF

V gene: TRBV28
CDR3 length: 15
D gene: .
J gene: TRBJ1-4
clone size: few
CDR3 DNA: TGTGCCAGCAGTTTTATCGGGGGGCCGAATGAAAAACTGTTTTTT
CDR3 protein: CASSFIGGPNEKLFF

V gene: TRBV7-2
CDR3 length: 16
D gene: .
J gene: TRBJ2-1
clone size: .
CDR3 DNA: TGTGCCAGCAGCCCCACCCGAACCCTACAGGGATCAGAGCAGTTCTTC
CDR3 protein: CASSPTRTLQGSEQFF

V gene: TRBV11-3
CDR3 length: 13
D gene: .
J gene: TRBJ2-5
clone size: few
CDR3 DNA: TGTGCCAGCAGCTTAGCAGATCAAGAGACCCAGTACTTC
CDR3 protein: CASSLADQETQYF

V gene: TRBV12-3/TRBV12-4
CDR3 length: 13
D gene: .
J gene: TRBJ1-1
clone size: once
CDR3 DNA: TGTGCCAGCACCTACGCGGTGAACACTGAAGCTTTCTTT
CDR3 protein: CASTYAVNTEAFF

V gene: TRBV5-6
CDR3 length: 13
D gene: TRBD2
J gene: TRBJ2-7
clone size: .
CDR3 DNA: TGTGCCAGCTTAGCGGGAGGTGTCGGGGAGCAGTACTTC
CDR3 protein: CASLAGGVGEQYF

V gene: TRBV6-2/TRBV6-3
CDR3 length: 18
D gene: .
J gene: TRBJ1-5
clone size: .
CDR3 DNA: TGTGCCAGCAGTTATGAGGGACGGGGGATCTATAGCAATCAGCCCCAGCATTTT
CDR3 protein: CASSYEGRGIYSNQPQHF

V gene: TRBV5-6
CDR3 length: 14
D gene: TRBD1
J gene: TRBJ2-7
clone size: .
CDR3 DNA: TGTGCCAGCAGTTTGGGGGACAGCACCTACGAGCAGTACTTC
CDR3 protein: CASSLGDSTYEQYF

V gene: TRBV14
CDR3 length: 13
D gene: .
J gene: TRBJ1-6
clone size: .
CDR3 DNA: TGTGCCAGCAAGAGCTCCTATAATTCACCCCTCCACTTT
CDR3 protein: CASKSSYNSPLHF

V gene: TRBV28
CDR3 length: 14
D gene: .
J gene: TRBJ1-2
clone size: .
CDR3 DNA: TGTGCCAGCAGTTTCTCAGGGGCCTCCCGGAGCTACACCTTC
CDR3 protein: CASSFSGASRSYTF

V gene: TRBV24-1
CDR3 length: 18
D gene: TRBD1
J gene: TRBJ1-6
clone size: .
CDR3 DNA: TGTGCCACCAGTGATGGGAACAGGGGGGGACTCTATAATTCACCCCTCCACTTT
CDR3 protein: CATSDGNRGGLYNSPLHF

V gene: TRBV12-3/TRBV12-4
CDR3 length: 13
D gene: TRBD1
J gene: TRBJ1-1
clone size: .
CDR3 DNA: TGTGCCAGCAGTGTGACAGGGCGGACTGAAGCTTTCTTT
CDR3 protein: CASSVTGRTEAFF

V gene: TRBV6-1
CDR3 length: 12
D gene: .
J gene: TRBJ2-7
clone size: .
CDR3 DNA: TGTGCCAGCAGTGAAGAAAGGAGACAGCAGTACTTC
CDR3 protein: CASSEERRQQYF

V gene: TRBV29-1
CDR3 length: 15
D gene: TRBD2
J gene: TRBJ2-3
clone size: .
CDR3 DNA: TGCAGCGTGAGTGATCTGGCGGGAGGTACAGATACGCAGTATTTT
CDR3 protein: CSVSDLAGGTDTQYF

V gene: TRBV7-9
CDR3 length: 17
D gene: .
J gene: TRBJ2-4
clone size: .
CDR3 DNA: TGTGCCAGCAGCCCAGAAGATAGGAGGATAGCCAAAAACATTCAGTACTTC
CDR3 protein: CASSPEDRRIAKNIQYF

V gene: TRBV4-3
CDR3 length: 15
D gene: .
J gene: TRBJ1-2
clone size: .
CDR3 DNA: TGCGCCAGCAGCCAAGATTTCCGGGTTTGGGATGGCTACACCTTC
CDR3 protein: CASSQDFRVWDGYTF